The next 29 T cell receptor beta chains were all read from a single sample in a study of T-cell memory formation after mild COVID-19 (dated by TCRdb to the early 2020s). The method was 5' RACE. Sequencing was carried out with an Illumina NovaSeq 6000. TCRdb cleaned the public reads at Q25 with fastp, built clones with MiXCR and kept in-frame beta chains. CDR3 protein duplicates are merged, each entry listing the most common genes and DNA. Across this sample there are approximately 250,000 distinct CDR3 sequences, with 16% seen only once. The top ten clonotypes cover around 21% of the sample. Specimen: PBMCs or a T cell subset sorted from them (not recorded which). The source is a man between 18 and 35 years old who had mild COVID-19 (a few samples of this study predate the infection). The sample titles of this study are shuffled in the database, so cell type and time point are left out; the donor was told from shared clones.

The chain couples TRBV5-1 to TRBJ1-6; 8 bases match TRBD1. Unmatched junction bases numbered 4, after V lost 3 bases and J lost 8 bases. Per the germline V gene, CDR1 is SGHRS and CDR2 is YFSETQ. CDR3 length: 14 residues. This CDR3 reads CASSSRGQDSPLHF. The CDR3 DNA is TGCGCCAGCAGCTCCAGGGGACAGGATTCACCCCTCCACTTT.

In its sample, this clonotype was seen a few times. The chain has TRBV5-1 and TRBJ1-1; possibly TRBD1 for D (5 bases). The germline V gene has CDR1 SGHRS and CDR2 YFSETQ. With 4 bases removed from V and 10 bases from J, the gap between germline ends came to 17 bases. The CDR3 is 13 amino acids. CDR3 sequence (DNA): TGCGCCAGCAGCGACGGCGTCAGGGCTGGAGCTTTCTTT. Amino acid sequence: CASSDGVRAGAFF.

This clonotype was seen a few times. The genes are TRBV6-5 and TRBJ2-7; TRBD1 might be the D (5 bases). Germline V gene sequence: CDR1 MNHEY, CDR2 SVGAGI. Trimming left V 2 bases short and J 4 bases short, with 12 bases between. CDR3 size: 14 residues. This chain's CDR3 is CASSYLTGTYEQYF. The CDR3, as DNA: TGTGCCAGCAGTTACCTCACAGGTACTTACGAGCAGTACTTC.

The gene calls are TRBV5-1 and TRBJ2-3; the match to TRBD1 covers 11 bases. V trimming: 4 bases; J trimming: 6 bases; junction bases outside the gene matches: 10. The CDR3 is 16 amino acids. Germline assignment: CDR1 SGHRS and CDR2 YFSETQ. Here the CDR3 DNA reads TGCGCCAGCAGCCCCGGACAGGGGGCGCGCCGCGATACGCAGTATTTT. Its protein product is CASSPGQGARRDTQYF.

V gene TRBV7-8 combines with J gene TRBJ1-4; D call uncertain. Trimming removed 5 bases from V and 12 bases from J, with 13 bases in between. CDR1 and CDR2 (germline): SGHVS, FQNEAQ. CDR3 length equals 12 residues. DNA for the CDR3: TGTGCCAGCAGCCTGGACCCCACAGAACTGTTTTTT. Residues: CASSLDPTELFF.

The CDR3 region has the DNA TGTGCCAGCAGCCAGACCATGGGAAGCAATCAGCCCCAGCATTTT. It is translated as CASSQTMGSNQPQHF. The V and J genes are TRBV3-1 and TRBJ1-5; D is uncertain. The CDR3 loop spans 15 amino acids. V lost 3 bases and J 1 base, leaving 10 bases between the germline ends. Germline V gene data show CDR1 as LGHDT and CDR2 as YNNKEL (reference sequence). The entire variable domain, with the rest obtained from reference TRBV3-1 and TRBJ1-5, is as follows: DTAVSQTPKYLVTQMGNDKSIKCEQNLGHDTMYWYKQDSKKFLKIMFSYNNKELIINETVPNRFSPKSPDKAHLNLHINSLELGDSAVYFCASSQTMGSNQPQHFGDGTRLSIL.

This clonotype occurred many times. The V gene is TRBV12-3 or TRBV12-4, the J gene TRBJ1-3; D is unclear. Trimming took off 5 bases at V and 3 bases at J, with 11 bases between the two ends. The CDR3 contains 14 residues. The CDR3 sequence: CASSPSAGGNTIYF. In DNA, the CDR3 is TGTGCCAGCAGTCCGTCGGCGGGTGGAAACACCATATATTTT.

The gene calls are TRBV27 and TRBJ1-5; no clear D gene. In germline, CDR1 is MNHEY, CDR2 SMNVEV (reference sequence). V lost 3 bases and J lost 5, with 8 bases in between. This CDR3 contains 13 residues. The CDR3 bases are TGTGCCAGCAGTTTCGTCAGTCATCAGCCCCAGCATTTT. Protein sequence: CASSFVSHQPQHF.

This CDR3 is CASSQGQVGTTEAFF. In DNA, the CDR3 is TGTGCCAGCAGTCAAGGACAGGTTGGAACCACTGAAGCTTTCTTT. The chain couples TRBV6-2 or TRBV6-3 to TRBJ1-1; TRBD1 matches at 7 bases. The CDR3 extends over 15 amino acids. Germline V gene lookup returns CDR1 MNHEY and CDR2 SVGEGT. The J segment lost 4 bases and the V segment lost 5 bases, leaving 10 bases of the junction unmatched.

This clonotype was detected only a few times. The rearrangement uses TRBV5-1 and TRBJ2-7, with 12 bases aligning to TRBD2. Germline assignment: CDR1 SGHRS and CDR2 YFSETQ. This CDR3 contains 18 residues. Losses at the gene ends were 2 bases for V and 3 bases for J; bases not matched to a gene: 12. CDR3 in DNA: TGCGCCAGCAGCTTCCTGACTAGCGGGGGCCCGTCTTTCTACGAGCAGTACTTC. It codes for CASSFLTSGGPSFYEQYF.

In its sample, this clonotype was seen many times. The rearrangement joins TRBV6-1 to TRBJ1-5; D possibly corresponds to TRBD1 (5 bases). The CDR3 is made up of 18 amino acids. CDR1 and CDR2 from the germline V gene are MNHNS and SASEGT. Trimming took 1 base from V and 0 from J, leaving 16 bases between them. CDR3 loop: CASSEGGASLYSNQPQHF. CDR3 in DNA: TGTGCCAGCAGTGAAGGGGGCGCGTCCCTCTATAGCAATCAGCCCCAGCATTTT.

The chain has TRBV29-1 and TRBJ2-5; perhaps TRBD2 as D (6 bases). Per the germline V gene, CDR1 is SQVTM and CDR2 is ANQGSEA. The germline V and J ends were trimmed by 6 bases and 3 bases, with 11 bases remaining between them. The CDR3 consists of 12 residues. The CDR3 DNA sequence: TGCAGCGTGGGGCGCGGGGAAGAGACCCAGTACTTC. This codes for CSVGRGEETQYF.

The chain has TRBV6-5 and TRBJ1-2; no definite D call. Trimming removed 5 bases at V and 2 bases at J, with 6 bases between. In germline, CDR1 is MNHEY, CDR2 SVGAGI. The CDR3 has 12 amino acids. The CDR3 DNA follows: TGTGCCAGCAGTGCCGGCAACTATGGCTACACCTTC. Its translation: CASSAGNYGYTF.

About this clonotype: A read error may account for a junction end that differs from germline. The chain joins TRBV28 to TRBJ1-2; D uncertain. This CDR3 is built from 13 residues. Germline assignment: CDR1 MDHEN and CDR2 SYDVKM. CDR3 region: CASRPPTGYAYTF. CDR3 DNA sequence: TGTGCCAGCAGACCCCCTACGGGGTATGCCTACACCTTC.

The V and J genes are TRBV5-1 and TRBJ2-7; 7 nucleotides line up with TRBD1. CDR3 length equals 16 residues. With V trimmed by 3 bases and J by 0 bases, 9 bases remained unmatched. CDR1 is SGHRS and CDR2 is YFSETQ in the germline V gene. CDR3 sequence reads: CASSSADRRSSYEQYF. The CDR3 nucleotides read TGCGCCAGCAGCTCAGCGGACAGGAGAAGCTCCTACGAGCAGTACTTC.

This clonotype was seen a few times. The chain links TRBV6-1 to TRBJ2-1; 12 bases are a match to TRBD1. With 2 bases clipped from V and 9 bases from J, the junction kept 5 bases outside the gene matches. Germline loops: CDR1 MNHNS, CDR2 SASEGT. This CDR3 is built from 15 residues. CDR3 in DNA: TGTGCCAGCAGTGAATGGGACAGGGGGCTGGGTGAGCAGTTCTTC. Translation: CASSEWDRGLGEQFF.

This clonotype was counted at least ten times. The chain combines TRBV6-6 with TRBJ1-2; TRBD1 might be the D (6 bases). From germline, CDR1 is MNHNY and CDR2 SVGAGI (reference sequence). V lost 2 bases, J lost 5 bases, and 21 bases lay in between. The CDR3 has 17 residues. The CDR3 here is CASSYQSTGITQYGYTF. CDR3 DNA sequence: TGTGCCAGCAGTTACCAGTCGACAGGCATCACCCAGTATGGCTACACCTTC.

This chain joins TRBV6-6 and TRBJ2-4; D is unclear. Germline lookup yields CDR1 MNHNY and CDR2 SVGAGI (reference sequence). Trimming took off 3 bases at V and 6 bases at J, with 9 bases between the two ends. This CDR3 has 13 amino acids. In nucleotides, the CDR3 is TGTGCCAGCAGTTATGGCATTTTAAACATTCAGTACTTC. Translated: CASSYGILNIQYF.

The rearrangement uses TRBV4-2 and TRBJ2-1, with no clear D. The CDR3 loop spans 14 amino acids. Germline assignment: CDR1 LGHNA and CDR2 YNFKEQ. V was cut by 1 base and J by 8 bases, with 12 bases left in between. The DNA for the CDR3 is TGTGCCAGCAGCCAAGTTTCTGGGTCCCATGAGCAGTTCTTC. Translation: CASSQVSGSHEQFF.

This clonotype was detected only a few times. The V call is TRBV5-1, the J call TRBJ1-2; D unclear. Germline V gives CDR1 SGHRS, CDR2 YFSETQ. The ends were cut back, 4 bases at V and 1 base at J, with 17 bases in the middle. This CDR3 spans 16 amino acids. The chain's CDR3 is CASSPSLRTLNYGYTF. The DNA of the CDR3 is TGCGCCAGCAGCCCCAGCCTCCGGACCCTTAACTATGGCTACACCTTC.

This clonotype showed up just a few times. The chain uses TRBV20-1 and TRBJ2-3; 8 nucleotides match TRBD1. V lost 2 bases and J lost 0; bases outside the gene matches: 7. CDR1 is DFQATT, CDR2 SNEGSKA, per germline (reference sequence). The CDR3 is 16 residues long. This CDR3 is CSARLTTGASTDTQYF. The CDR3 nucleotides are TGCAGTGCTAGACTAACGACAGGGGCAAGCACAGATACGCAGTATTTT.

The gene calls are TRBV20-1 and TRBJ1-5; no clear D. Per germline, CDR1 DFQATT and CDR2 SNEGSKA (reference sequence). V lost 4 bases and J lost 6, with 13 bases in between. The CDR3 consists of 13 residues. The CDR3 loop reads CSANTPGGQPQHF. CDR3 bases: TGCAGTGCTAACACCCCGGGCGGTCAGCCCCAGCATTTT.

The chain has TRBV10-3 and TRBJ2-7; D unresolved. The CDR3 covers 12 residues. Germline V gene sequence: CDR1 ENHRY, CDR2 SYGVKD. V was pared by 3 bases and J by 3 bases, with 6 bases between. For the CDR3, the DNA is TGTGCCATCAGTGAAGGCAGCTACGAGCAGTACGTC. Translated, it gives CAISEGSYEQYV.

The table lists this clonotype with a few counts. J is TRBJ2-1 and V is TRBV12-3 or TRBV12-4; D might be TRBD2 (7 bases). V was clipped by 3 bases and J by 0 bases, with 15 bases between them. The CDR3 is 17 amino acids. In DNA, the CDR3 is TGTGCCAGCAGTTTTCGGATCGGGGGGCCCTCCTACAATGAGCAGTTCTTC. Translation: CASSFRIGGPSYNEQFF.

This clonotype has more than one count but fewer than ten. The chain is built from TRBV24-1 and TRBJ2-1; TRBD1 agrees at 10 bases. Losses at the gene ends were 7 bases for V and 8 bases for J; bases not matched to a gene: 4. The CDR3 is made up of 13 amino acids. Germline CDR1 KGHDR, CDR2 SFDVKD. DNA of the CDR3: TGTGCCACCAGGACAGGGGGCATATATGAGCAGTTCTTC. This codes for CATRTGGIYEQFF.

The chain uses TRBV20-1 and TRBJ2-1, with TRBD2 matching over 13 bases. CDR3 length: 15 amino acids. The germline V gene encodes CDR1 DFQATT and CDR2 SNEGSKA (reference sequence). V shed 6 bases and J 4 bases; nucleotides not matched to a gene: 6. CDR3 in amino acids: CSARGLAGAYNEQFF. In DNA form, the CDR3 reads TGCAGTGCCCGAGGACTAGCGGGGGCTTACAATGAGCAGTTCTTC.

The gene calls are TRBV7-9 and TRBJ2-7; D tentatively fits TRBD1 or TRBD2 (5 bases each). Germline-derived CDR1 and CDR2 are SEHNR and FQNEAQ (reference sequence). The CDR3 runs to 17 residues. The V end was cut by 4 bases, the J end by 3 bases, with 22 bases between. As DNA, the CDR3 is TGTGCCAGCAGCTCCACCGGGACCCTGGGGCTGAACTACGAGCAGTACGTC. Residues: CASSSTGTLGLNYEQYV.

DNA of the CDR3: TGTGCCAGCAGCCTCCCACTTGGGACTAGCGGGGACCATGAGCAGTTCTTC. Its translation: CASSLPLGTSGDHEQFF. V is TRBV7-9 and J is TRBJ2-1; 13 bases map to TRBD2. CDR1 SEHNR and CDR2 FQNEAQ come from the germline V gene (reference sequence). J lost 8 bases, V lost 5 bases, and 12 bases had no gene match. CDR3 length: 17 residues.

The V call is TRBV28, the J call TRBJ1-5; TRBD1 matches 7 bases. Germline CDR1 and CDR2: MDHEN and SYDVKM. The CDR3 runs 16 residues. Trimming removed 3 bases from V and 6 bases from J; junction bases left unmatched: 11. As DNA, the CDR3 is TGTGCCAGCAGTTTGTTCGGCAGGGGGAATGTTCAGCCCCAGCATTTT. Its translation: CASSLFGRGNVQPQHF.